Presented here are 30 T cell receptor beta chains from one specimen sequenced in a study of shared clonotypes between healthy human individuals. Data came from immunoSEQ multiplex PCR; TCRdb stores just in-frame clones and leaves some out. The sample contains approximately 340,000 clones, around 67% of which appear only once. The sequencing sample was made of memory CD4+ T cells sorted from blood. Sample subset: CD45RA-negative fraction. The receptors were gathered from a young man in good health.

This clone was seen many times. The chain employs TRBV20-1 and TRBJ2-1, with D unclear. V was shortened by 3 bases and J by 6 bases, with 6 bases between the two germline ends. From germline, CDR1 is DFQATT and CDR2 SNEGSKA (reference sequence). The CDR3 consists of 11 residues. In DNA, the CDR3 is TGCAGTGCTAGTTTGGTCAATGAGCAGTTCTTC. Translating gives CSASLVNEQFF.

In its sample, this clone was seen once. The chain joins TRBV5-6 to TRBJ2-5; either TRBD1 or TRBD2 may supply D (5 bases each). Trimming removed 5 bases from V and 4 bases from J, with 12 bases in between. Germline loops: CDR1 SGHDT, CDR2 YYEEEE. The CDR3 sequence is 13 residues long. CDR3 amino acids: CASRLRGLETQYF. DNA for the CDR3: TGTGCCAGCAGACTCCGGGGCCTAGAGACCCAGTACTTC.

V gene TRBV5-1 combines with J gene TRBJ2-7; D is unresolved. CDR3 length: 14 amino acids. The germline V gene has CDR1 SGHRS and CDR2 YFSETQ. V lost 0 bases and J lost 3, with 10 bases in between. In nucleotides, the CDR3 is TGCGCCAGCAGCTTGGATCGACATAACTACGAGCAGTACTTC. Translating it yields CASSLDRHNYEQYF.

V and J are TRBV5-6 and TRBJ1-5; 7 positions match TRBD1. This CDR3 is built from 14 residues. V lost 3 bases and J lost 3; bases outside the gene matches: 3. Germline CDR1 SGHDT, CDR2 YYEEEE. The CDR3 nucleotides are TGTGCCAGCAGCTGGGGACAGCTCAATCAGCCCCAGCATTTT. Its protein product is CASSWGQLNQPQHF. The full variable domain, with the rest looked up from reference TRBV5-6 and TRBJ1-5, is DAGVTQSPTHLIKTRGQQVTLRCSPKSGHDTVSWYQQALGQGPQFIFQYYEEEERQRGNFPDRFSGHQFPNYSSELNVNALLLGDSALYLCASSWGQLNQPQHFGDGTRLSIL.

This clone has just a few counts. The chain uses TRBV13 and TRBJ2-5; no definite D call. Germline V gene sequence: CDR1 PRHDT, CDR2 FYEKMQ (reference sequence). V lost 4 bases and J lost 1, with 10 bases in between. The CDR3 sequence is 14 residues long. CDR3 amino acids: CASSYGRFQETQYF. CDR3 nucleotide sequence: TGTGCCAGCAGCTACGGACGGTTCCAAGAGACCCAGTACTTC. The full variable domain, rest sourced from reference TRBV13 and TRBJ2-5, is AAGVIQSPRHLIKEKRETATLKCYPIPRHDTVYWYQQGPGQDPQFLISFYEKMQSDKGSIPDRFSAQQFSDYHSELNMSSLELGDSALYFCASSYGRFQETQYFGPGTRLLVL.

The DNA of the CDR3 is TGTGCCAGCAGCTTAGCTGCCCTTGGACAGGGCCTGTACGAGCAGTACTTC. This encodes CASSLAALGQGLYEQYF. V gene TRBV7-9 combines with J gene TRBJ2-7; TRBD1 agrees at 8 bases. From germline, CDR1 is SEHNR and CDR2 FQNEAQ (reference sequence). V lost 0 bases and J lost 4; bases outside the gene matches: 11. The CDR3 extends over 17 amino acids.

The V gene is TRBV18, the J gene TRBJ1-2, with 7 bases that match TRBD1. The germline gives CDR1 KGHSH, CDR2 LQKENI. V lost 3 bases to trimming and J lost 4 bases; unmatched junction nucleotides: 8. This CDR3 comprises 15 residues. CDR3 sequence (DNA): TGTGCCAGCTCACCGACAGGGACGGAAGTCTATGGCTACACCTTC. Its translation: CASSPTGTEVYGYTF. The whole variable domain, remainder taken from reference TRBV18 and TRBJ1-2, is NAGVMQNPRHLVRRRGQEARLRCSPMKGHSHVYWYRQLPEEGLKFMVYLQKENIIDESGMPKERFSAEFPKEGPSILRIQQVVRGDSAAYFCASSPTGTEVYGYTFGSGTRLTVV.

The CDR3 coding sequence is TGTGCCAGCTCACCTTCCAGGGGAGGGAACTACAATGAGCAGTTCTTC. It specifies CASSPSRGGNYNEQFF. The chain carries TRBV18 and TRBJ2-1; tentatively, D is TRBD2 (7 bases). The CDR3 contains 16 residues. V dropped 3 bases and J dropped 3 bases, with 15 bases sitting between them. Germline V gives CDR1 KGHSH, CDR2 LQKENI.

The chain couples TRBV18 to TRBJ1-1, with 7 bases lining up with TRBD1. Trimming took 5 bases from V and 11 from J; bases not matched to a gene: 8. CDR1 is KGHSH and CDR2 is LQKENI in the germline V gene. The length of the CDR3 is 12 residues. DNA of the CDR3: TGTGCCAGCTCAGACAGGGTCACGGGGGCTTTCTTT. Translated: CASSDRVTGAFF. Variable domain in full (rest from reference TRBV18 and TRBJ1-1): NAGVMQNPRHLVRRRGQEARLRCSPMKGHSHVYWYRQLPEEGLKFMVYLQKENIIDESGMPKERFSAEFPKEGPSILRIQQVVRGDSAAYFCASSDRVTGAFFGQGTRLTVV.

The rearrangement uses TRBV5-1 and TRBJ1-1; the D gene is possibly TRBD1 (6 bases). The ends were cut back, 4 bases at V and 2 bases at J, with 12 bases in the middle. CDR1 and CDR2 from the germline V gene are SGHRS and YFSETQ. This CDR3 comprises 14 residues. CDR3 in DNA: TGCGCCAGCAGCCTGGACAGTCCTAACACTGAAGCTTTCTTT. This sequence encodes CASSLDSPNTEAFF.

The V gene is TRBV2, the J gene TRBJ2-3; D unclear. From germline, CDR1 is SNHLY and CDR2 FYNNEI. The CDR3 consists of 13 residues. Trimming took off 6 bases at V and 5 bases at J, with 12 bases between the two ends. CDR3 sequence reads: CASRGLWQDTQYF. DNA for the CDR3: TGTGCCAGCAGAGGTCTCTGGCAAGATACGCAGTATTTT. The full variable domain, rest sourced from reference TRBV2 and TRBJ2-3, is EPEVTQTPSHQVTQMGQEVILRCVPISNHLYFYWYRQILGQKVEFLVSFYNNEISEKSEIFDDQFSVERPDGSNFTLKIRSTKLEDSAMYFCASRGLWQDTQYFGPGTRLTVL.

This chain connects TRBV5-1 to TRBJ1-4; 8 bases map to TRBD1. V trimming: 4 bases; J trimming: 3 bases; junction bases outside the gene matches: 11. CDR1 is SGHRS, CDR2 YFSETQ, per germline. CDR3 size: 17 residues. In DNA form, the CDR3 reads TGCGCCAGCAGCCCAGGGACAGGAGGTATAGCTAATGAAAAACTGTTTTTT. Its protein product is CASSPGTGGIANEKLFF.

The chain couples TRBV18 to TRBJ1-4, with 8 bases aligning to TRBD1. The CDR3 length is 14 residues. Trimming took 3 bases from V and 6 from J; bases not matched to a gene: 3. Germline CDR1 and CDR2: KGHSH and LQKENI. The CDR3 reads CASSPDRVDEKLFF. The CDR3 coding sequence is TGTGCCAGCTCACCGGACAGGGTGGATGAAAAACTGTTTTTT.

This clone was recorded at least ten times. The chain combines TRBV30 with TRBJ1-1, with a possible D match to TRBD1 (5 bases). V was trimmed by 4 bases and J by 5 bases, leaving 14 bases between them. The CDR3 runs to 13 residues. CDR1 GTSNPN and CDR2 SVGIG come from the germline V gene (reference sequence). CDR3 protein: CAWNSYEGTEAFF. For the CDR3, the DNA is TGTGCCTGGAACTCCTATGAGGGGACTGAAGCTTTCTTT. Using reference TRBV30 and TRBJ1-1 for the parts outside the CDR3, the full variable domain is SQTIHQWPATLVQPVGSPLSLECTVEGTSNPNLYWYRQAAGRGLQLLFYSVGIGQISSEVPQNLSASRPQDRQFILSSKKLLLSDSGFYLCAWNSYEGTEAFFGQGTRLTVV.

The chain recombines TRBV19 with TRBJ2-5; 14 bases match TRBD2. The CDR3 has 17 amino acids. The ends lost 5 bases at V and 5 bases at J; junction bases unmatched: 10. The germline V gene encodes CDR1 LNHDA and CDR2 SQIVND (reference sequence). The CDR3 DNA follows: TGTGCCAGTAGTTCGGGACTAGCGGGAGTATTTGGGGAGACCCAGTACTTC. This codes for CASSSGLAGVFGETQYF.

The chain couples TRBV29-1 to TRBJ1-2; 8 positions agree with TRBD1. V shed 6 bases, J shed 2 bases, and the junction held 5 bases outside the gene matches. This CDR3 is built from 13 residues. The germline V gene encodes CDR1 SQVTM and CDR2 ANQGSEA. The CDR3 nucleotides are TGCAGCGTCGGGACAGGCCCGAACTATGGCTACACCTTC. This codes for CSVGTGPNYGYTF.

In its sample, this clone was seen many times. The chain has TRBV5-4 and TRBJ2-5; maybe TRBD1 (5 bases). From germline, CDR1 is SGHNT and CDR2 YYREEE (reference sequence). The CDR3 is 15 amino acids. With 4 bases removed from V and 2 bases from J, the gap between germline ends came to 15 bases. As DNA, the CDR3 is TGTGCCAGCAGCCGTGATCAGACAGCGCAAGAGACCCAGTACTTC. As protein: CASSRDQTAQETQYF.

The chain recombines TRBV19 with TRBJ2-3, with a tentative D call TRBD2 (6 bases). The germline V gene encodes CDR1 LNHDA and CDR2 SQIVND (reference sequence). This CDR3 spans 14 amino acids. V lost 5 bases and J lost 2, with 11 bases in between. The CDR3 sequence is CASSLGTYTDTQYF. The CDR3 DNA follows: TGTGCCAGTAGTCTTGGGACTTACACAGATACGCAGTATTTT.

In this sample, this clone turned up a few times. This chain connects TRBV9 to TRBJ2-7; 10 bases are shared with TRBD1. V was pared by 4 bases and J by 3 bases, with 4 bases of the junction left unmatched. The germline V gene encodes CDR1 SGDLS and CDR2 YYNGEE. This CDR3 is 14 amino acids long. The CDR3 sequence: CASSFGQGDYEQYF. The DNA for the CDR3 is TGTGCCAGCAGCTTCGGACAGGGGGACTACGAGCAGTACTTC. Complete variable domain (other parts from reference TRBV9 and TRBJ2-7): DSGVTQTPKHLITATGQRVTLRCSPRSGDLSVYWYQQSLDQGLQFLIQYYNGEERAKGNILERFSAQQFPDLHSELNLSSLELGDSALYFCASSFGQGDYEQYFGPGTRLTVT.

This clone was counted a single time. V and J are TRBV7-9 and TRBJ1-5, with a tentative D call TRBD1 (6 bases). V was cut by 4 bases and J by 0 bases, with 7 bases left in between. CDR1 and CDR2 from the germline V gene are SEHNR and FQNEAQ (reference sequence). The CDR3 is 14 residues long. This CDR3 reads CASSYRDSNQPQHF. CDR3 bases: TGTGCCAGCAGCTACAGGGATAGCAATCAGCCCCAGCATTTT.

This clone was detected only once. V is TRBV14 and J is TRBJ2-7; D call uncertain. Trimming removed 2 bases at V and 6 bases at J, with 11 bases between. The length of the CDR3 is 13 residues. Germline V gives CDR1 SGHDN, CDR2 FVKESK. The CDR3 coding sequence is TGTGCCAGCAGCCAACCCGATCTGGGCGAGCAGTACTTC. This gives the protein CASSQPDLGEQYF.

This chain connects TRBV7-8 to TRBJ2-1; 8 bases agree with TRBD2. Looked up from germline, CDR1 is SGHVS and CDR2 is FQNEAQ. The CDR3 totals 15 residues. Trimming removed 1 base from V and 8 bases from J; junction bases left unmatched: 7. CDR3 nucleotides: TGTGCCAGCAGCTTAGACGGGAGGGTTTTACATGAGCAGTTCTTC. Protein sequence: CASSLDGRVLHEQFF.

This clone was found once. V is TRBV14 and J is TRBJ2-2; TRBD1 or TRBD2 may be the D gene (5 bases each). Trimming took 2 bases from V and 4 from J, leaving 11 bases between them. The CDR3 extends over 15 amino acids. CDR1 is SGHDN and CDR2 is FVKESK in the germline V gene. The CDR3 region has the DNA TGTGCCAGCAGCCAACGGCAGGGAGTCACCGGGGAGCTGTTTTTT. Amino acids: CASSQRQGVTGELFF.

The chain is built from TRBV15 and TRBJ1-4, with D perhaps matching TRBD1 (5 bases). Trimming cost V 1 base and J 8 bases, with 17 bases left between them. The CDR3 is 16 amino acids. Germline loops: CDR1 LNHNV, CDR2 YYDKDF (reference sequence). The DNA of the CDR3 is TGTGCCACCAGCAGAGTTACGGCAGGGAGCCGCGAAAAACTGTTTTTT. As protein: CATSRVTAGSREKLFF.

This clone was seen many times. The gene calls are TRBV2 and TRBJ2-7; 9 bases match TRBD2. The V segment lost 6 bases and the J segment 2 bases; nucleotides outside the gene matches: 5. The CDR3 contains 14 residues. CDR1 SNHLY and CDR2 FYNNEI come from the germline V gene. This chain's CDR3 is CASRGSGSAYEQYF. The CDR3 DNA reads TGTGCCAGCAGGGGTAGCGGGAGCGCCTACGAGCAGTACTTC.

The CDR3: CASSFRGLGTEAFF. CDR3 DNA: TGTGCCAGCAGTTTCAGAGGGCTCGGCACTGAAGCTTTCTTT. The V call is TRBV6-5, the J call TRBJ1-1; D gene unclear. V lost 4 bases and J lost 4, with 13 bases in between. The CDR3 covers 14 residues. Per germline, CDR1 MNHEY and CDR2 SVGAGI.

The V call is TRBV19, the J call TRBJ2-7; D might be TRBD1 or TRBD2, each matching 5 bases. Trimming pared 6 bases from V and 9 bases from J, leaving 27 bases between. This CDR3 spans 16 amino acids. Germline assignment: CDR1 LNHDA and CDR2 SQIVND (reference sequence). The CDR3 reads CASSKDPKVGRRGQYF. The CDR3 DNA is TGTGCCAGTAGCAAGGACCCGAAGGTGGGACGGCGCGGGCAGTACTTC.

V gene TRBV9 combines with J gene TRBJ1-2; no clear D. V lost 0 bases and J 4 bases, leaving 4 bases between the germline ends. Germline V gene data show CDR1 as SGDLS and CDR2 as YYNGEE. This CDR3 contains 12 residues. Written as DNA, the CDR3 is TGTGCCAGCAGCGTAGACGGCTATGGCTACACCTTC. Its protein is CASSVDGYGYTF.

This clone has just one count. The chain is built from TRBV5-1 and TRBJ2-7, with TRBD2 identical over 7 bases. J was trimmed by 4 bases and V by 4 bases; bases with no gene match: 8. The CDR3 runs to 14 residues. Germline-derived CDR1 and CDR2 are SGHRS and YFSETQ. CDR3 sequence reads: CASSGASGKYEQYF. The CDR3 DNA follows: TGCGCCAGCAGCGGGGCTAGCGGCAAATACGAGCAGTACTTC. Full variable domain (outside the CDR3, taken from reference TRBV5-1 and TRBJ2-7): KAGVTQTPRYLIKTRGQQVTLSCSPISGHRSVSWYQQTPGQGLQFLFEYFSETQRNKGNFPGRFSGRQFSNSRSEMNVSTLELGDSALYLCASSGASGKYEQYFGPGTRLTVT.

V gene TRBV10-3 combines with J gene TRBJ1-3; D unresolved. CDR1 and CDR2 from the germline V gene are ENHRY and SYGVKD. The germline V and J ends were trimmed by 3 bases and 4 bases, with 7 bases remaining between them. The CDR3 is 13 amino acids. The CDR3 bases are TGTGCCATCAGTGAATCGCGGGGAAACACCATATATTTT. Its translation is CAISESRGNTIYF.